What follows are 28 T cell receptor beta chains derived from one specimen sequenced in a study of identical twins. Each CDR3 protein gets one entry after TCRdb re-called the 5' RACE reads with MiXCR. This sample has 600,000 to 850,000 distinct CDR3 sequences, with 18% found just once. The same sample was also studied in work on T cells expressing NK-cell markers.

The sequenced sample consisted of PBMCs. These receptors were taken from a woman aged 18-35 years in good health.

This clonotype was observed a few times. The chain has TRBV7-3 and TRBJ2-3; tentative D call: TRBD2 (5 bases). V was trimmed by 4 bases and J by 6 bases, leaving 8 bases between them. This CDR3 region has 12 residues. Germline V CDR1 and CDR2: SGHTA, FQGTGA. Written as DNA, the CDR3 is TGTGCCAGCAGCTCCCCGGGGGATACGCAGTATTTT. As protein: CASSSPGDTQYF.

The chain uses TRBV6-4 and TRBJ2-3; the match to TRBD2 covers 10 bases. Germline values: CDR1 MRHNA, CDR2 SNTAGT. The V and J ends lost 0 bases and 8 bases, in that order; junction bases with no gene match: 5. The CDR3 runs to 15 residues. CDR3 region: CASSDSSSGSLTQYF. The CDR3 coding sequence is TGTGCCAGCAGTGACTCGTCTAGCGGGAGCCTTACGCAGTATTTT.

The chain uses TRBV12-3 or TRBV12-4 and TRBJ2-5, with 10 bases that match TRBD2. The V segment lost 6 bases and the J segment 5 bases; nucleotides outside the gene matches: 9. This CDR3 spans 15 amino acids. This CDR3 reads CASSLSGRAGETQYF. The CDR3 bases are TGTGCCAGCAGCCTCAGCGGGAGGGCCGGGGAGACCCAGTACTTC.

This clonotype has just a few counts. The rearrangement joins TRBV20-1 to TRBJ2-7; 7 nucleotides align to TRBD1. Per the germline V gene, CDR1 is DFQATT and CDR2 is SNEGSKA (reference sequence). The CDR3 covers 13 residues. The J segment lost 6 bases and the V segment lost 7 bases, leaving 12 bases of the junction unmatched. The CDR3 region is CSVRGSRSAEQYF. CDR3 coding DNA: TGCAGTGTCAGGGGGTCTAGGTCGGCCGAGCAGTACTTC.

This chain uses TRBV20-1 with TRBJ2-7; TRBD1 might be the D (5 bases). The CDR3 runs to 13 residues. The V end was cut by 5 bases, the J end by 3 bases, with 14 bases between. Germline V gene lookup returns CDR1 DFQATT and CDR2 SNEGSKA (reference sequence). The CDR3 DNA sequence: TGCAGTGCTCCCCTAGGGGCCGTCTACGAGCAGTACTTC. Translating it yields CSAPLGAVYEQYF.

The chain joins TRBV4-2 to TRBJ2-2; D is unclear. Germline CDR1 is LGHNA and CDR2 is YNFKEQ. The CDR3 length is 16 residues. Trimming stripped 1 base from V and 4 bases from J, with 13 bases between. The CDR3 region has the DNA TGTGCCAGCAGCCAAGGTCTAACAACGGTCACCGGGGAGCTGTTTTTT. This sequence encodes CASSQGLTTVTGELFF.

This clonotype was observed a single time. The chain uses TRBV5-1 and TRBJ2-7, with TRBD2 matching over 11 bases. Trimming cost V 0 bases and J 4 bases; bases outside gene matches: 9. Germline lookup yields CDR1 SGHRS and CDR2 YFSETQ. The CDR3 totals 17 residues. The chain's CDR3 is CASSLVPTSGSLYEQYF. The CDR3 bases are TGCGCCAGCAGCTTGGTCCCTACTAGCGGGAGTTTGTACGAGCAGTACTTC.

This clonotype came up a few times. V gene TRBV12-3 or TRBV12-4 combines with J gene TRBJ2-3, with 11 nucleotides matching TRBD1. The CDR3 sequence is 14 residues long. The V gene end was trimmed by 5 bases and the J gene end by 6 bases; junction bases not matched to a gene: 4. For the CDR3, the DNA is TGTGCCAGCAGTAGGACAGGGGGCAGGGATACGCAGTATTTT. This gives the protein CASSRTGGRDTQYF.

The V and J genes are TRBV4-1 and TRBJ2-7; 11 positions agree with TRBD2. The CDR3 has 14 residues. V trimming: 3 bases; J trimming: 4 bases; junction bases outside the gene matches: 2. Germline CDR1 MGHRA, CDR2 YSYEKL. This CDR3 reads CASSQTSGVYEQYF. CDR3 coding DNA: TGCGCCAGCAGCCAGACTAGCGGGGTATACGAGCAGTACTTC.

V and J are TRBV6-1 and TRBJ1-2; TRBD1 might be the D (6 bases). This CDR3 is built from 14 residues. V was pared by 6 bases and J by 0 bases, with 11 bases between. Germline V gene lookup returns CDR1 MNHNS and CDR2 SASEGT. The CDR3 sequence is CASRHRATNYGYTF. CDR3 nucleotide sequence: TGTGCCAGCAGGCACAGGGCCACTAACTATGGCTACACCTTC.

The chain is built from TRBV6-1 and TRBJ2-5, with D perhaps being TRBD1 or TRBD2 (5 bases each). Germline V CDR1 and CDR2: MNHNS, SASEGT. V was trimmed by 5 bases and J by 5 bases, leaving 12 bases between them. The CDR3 runs to 13 residues. Written as DNA, the CDR3 is TGTGCCAGCAGTCGGGACCGCCGGGAGACCCAGTACTTC. It encodes CASSRDRRETQYF.

This clonotype was picked up a small number of times. The J gene is TRBJ1-1, the V gene TRBV10-1; maybe TRBD1 (5 bases). This CDR3 is 14 amino acids long. CDR1 and CDR2 from the germline V gene are WNHNN and SYGVQD (reference sequence). Trimming removed 3 bases from V and 0 bases from J, with 8 bases in between. This chain's CDR3 is CASSEGTVNTEAFF. CDR3 coding DNA: TGCGCCAGCAGTGAAGGGACGGTGAACACTGAAGCTTTCTTT.

This chain joins TRBV29-1 and TRBJ1-1; D not resolved. V dropped 6 bases and J dropped 1 base, with 12 bases sitting between them. There are 13 residues in the CDR3. Germline V gives CDR1 SQVTM, CDR2 ANQGSEA. The CDR3 DNA sequence: TGCAGCGTCCAGCATGTGGGGAACACTGAAGCTTTCTTT. Protein product: CSVQHVGNTEAFF.

A few counts support this clonotype. The chain recombines TRBV10-3 with TRBJ2-5, with 12 bases aligning to TRBD1. Germline V CDR1 and CDR2: ENHRY, SYGVKD. The CDR3 has 14 residues. Trimming at V came to 6 bases and at J to 5 bases, leaving 4 bases not matched to a gene. CDR3 coding DNA: TGTGCCATCAGCGGGGACAGGGGGCCGGAGACCCAGTACTTC. Translating it yields CAISGDRGPETQYF.

This clonotype appeared a few times. The J gene is TRBJ1-5, the V gene TRBV7-9; D ambiguous. V gave up 11 bases and J gave up 5 bases, with 13 bases separating them. This CDR3 spans 12 amino acids. Germline values: CDR1 SEHNR, CDR2 FQNEAQ (reference sequence). CDR3 protein: CAGEDGDQPQHF. CDR3 nucleotide sequence: TGTGCCGGTGAAGACGGGGATCAGCCCCAGCATTTT.

The chain uses TRBV21-1 and TRBJ2-7; the listed D gene, TRBD1, was not tested against the DNA. TRBV21-1 is given as a pseudogene. CDR3 length: 13 amino acids. The CDR3 spells CARGVSGPVEQYF. CDR3 in DNA: TGTGCCAGAGGAGTTAGCGGTCCCGTCGAGCAGTACTTC.

This clonotype was seen only a few times. The gene calls are TRBV20-1 and TRBJ2-7, with 8 bases aligning to TRBD1. This CDR3 comprises 13 residues. CDR1 DFQATT and CDR2 SNEGSKA come from the germline V gene (reference sequence). The CDR3, as DNA: TGCAGGAGATCGACAGGGGTCGAAGACGAGCAGTACTTC. It yields the protein CRRSTGVEDEQYF.

This clonotype was observed a few times. J is TRBJ2-2 and V is TRBV20-1, with 8 nucleotides matching TRBD2. The CDR3 sequence is 14 residues long. Germline V gene data show CDR1 as DFQATT and CDR2 as SNEGSKA (reference sequence). V trimming: 3 bases; J trimming: 6 bases; junction bases outside the gene matches: 6. This CDR3 reads CSASHSGVPGELFF. In DNA, the CDR3 is TGCAGTGCTAGTCATAGCGGGGTACCCGGGGAGCTGTTTTTT.

This rearrangement joins TRBV5-6 to TRBJ2-3, with D tentatively TRBD1 or TRBD2 (5 bases each). This CDR3 is built from 15 residues. V was trimmed by 4 bases and J by 0 bases, leaving 12 bases between them. In germline, CDR1 is SGHDT, CDR2 YYEEEE. The CDR3 bases are TGTGCCAGCAGCATTCCGGGACCTAGCACAGATACGCAGTATTTT. It encodes CASSIPGPSTDTQYF.

This clonotype was seen a handful of times. The J gene is TRBJ2-3, the V gene TRBV20-1, with 12 bases lining up with TRBD1. V trimming: 5 bases; J trimming: 4 bases; junction bases outside the gene matches: 4. Germline V gene lookup returns CDR1 DFQATT and CDR2 SNEGSKA (reference sequence). CDR3 length: 14 residues. The CDR3 DNA is TGCAGTGCTCCCGGGACAGGGGGCCCAGATACGCAGTATTTT. It is translated as CSAPGTGGPDTQYF.

This chain links TRBV5-4 with TRBJ2-1; 7 positions match TRBD2. After removal of 2 bases from V and 4 bases from J, the junction contained 3 bases not matched to a gene. This CDR3 comprises 14 residues. Germline CDR1 and CDR2: SGHNT and YYREEE (reference sequence). CDR3 in amino acids: CASSFQRDYNEQFF. The CDR3 nucleotides are TGTGCCAGCAGCTTCCAGCGGGATTACAATGAGCAGTTCTTC.

This clonotype was seen many times. The rearrangement uses TRBV7-3 and TRBJ2-1; 7 bases map to TRBD2. The CDR3 spans 14 residues. The germline CDR1 and CDR2 sequences are SGHTA and FQGTGA. Trimming cost V 2 bases and J 9 bases; bases outside gene matches: 7. The CDR3 DNA reads TGTGCCAGCAGCTTATCCCGGGAGGATAGTGAGCAGTTCTTC. Its translation: CASSLSREDSEQFF. The variable domain in full, with the rest retrieved from reference TRBV7-3 and TRBJ2-1, is GAGVSQTPSNKVTEKGKYVELRCDPISGHTALYWYRQSLGQGPEFLIYFQGTGAADDSGLPNDRFFAVRPEGSVSTLKIQRTERGDSAVYLCASSLSREDSEQFFGPGTRLTVL.

The chain recombines TRBV6-6 with TRBJ1-1; unclear D gene. The CDR3 is 13 amino acids. The V gene's germline CDR1 is MNHNY and CDR2 SVGAGI (reference sequence). The ends were cut back, 2 bases at V and 0 bases at J, with 4 bases in the middle. In nucleotides, the CDR3 is TGTGCCAGCAGTTACGAGCTGAACACTGAAGCTTTCTTT. This encodes CASSYELNTEAFF.

In this sample, this clonotype turned up a few times. The V and J genes are TRBV5-1 and TRBJ2-1, with D tentatively TRBD1 or TRBD2 (6 bases each). This CDR3 contains 16 residues. The V and J ends lost 9 bases and 5 bases respectively, with 24 bases between them. Germline V gives CDR1 SGHRS, CDR2 YFSETQ. The CDR3 DNA is TGCGCCATCGACTCCATAAGGGGGGTGAGGGACAATGAGCAGTTCTTC. This gives the protein CAIDSIRGVRDNEQFF.

There are a few counts of this clonotype. V is TRBV29-1 and J is TRBJ2-7, with a possible D match to TRBD1 (6 bases). This CDR3 spans 15 amino acids. Trimming stripped 5 bases from V and 1 base from J, with 18 bases between. Germline CDR1 SQVTM, CDR2 ANQGSEA. DNA for the CDR3: TGCAGCGTTTTAACCGGCCGGGACAATTCCTACGAGCAGTACTTC. Amino acid sequence: CSVLTGRDNSYEQYF.

The table lists this clonotype with a few counts. The rearrangement links TRBV4-1 to TRBJ1-1; D uncertain. Trimming took 4 bases from V and 5 from J, leaving 17 bases between them. The germline CDR1 and CDR2 sequences are MGHRA and YSYEKL. This CDR3 is 15 amino acids long. The CDR3: CASSLHTRGRTEAFF. The CDR3 DNA reads TGCGCCAGCAGCCTCCACACCCGAGGGAGAACTGAAGCTTTCTTT.

This clonotype came up a few times. This chain connects TRBV6-5 to TRBJ2-1; 7 nucleotides agree with TRBD2. The CDR3 contains 15 residues. From germline, CDR1 is MNHEY and CDR2 SVGAGI. The junction had 9 bases not matched to a gene; V was cut back by 2 bases and J by 8 bases. The CDR3 protein is CASSYIWEGRDEQFF. The CDR3 coding sequence is TGTGCCAGCAGTTACATTTGGGAGGGCCGCGATGAGCAGTTCTTC.

This clonotype has a count of ten or more. CDR3 in amino acids: CASRDRGPVDTQYF. CDR3 sequence (DNA): TGTGCCAGCCGGGACAGGGGGCCTGTAGATACGCAGTATTTT. This chain connects TRBV6-1 to TRBJ2-3; TRBD1 aligns across 12 bases. CDR1 MNHNS and CDR2 SASEGT come from the germline V gene. Germline trimming cut 8 bases from V and 5 bases from J; bases unmatched to any gene: 5. The CDR3 totals 14 residues.